The 9 T cell receptor beta chains listed next were all sequenced from one sample in a study of response to subunit inactivated influenza vaccine. MiXCR, applied by TCRdb to the RT-PCR reads, yields one record per CDR3 protein. The table records about 540,000 distinct CDR3 sequences, 14% of them present only once. Specimen: PBMCs from blood, collected 11 to 12 days after vaccination. These receptors were taken from a man between 45 and 60 years old who received an inactivated influenza vaccine.

There are a few counts of this clonotype. The gene calls are TRBV5-1 and TRBJ1-1; 7 bases match TRBD1. CDR3 length: 15 residues. Germline lookup yields CDR1 SGHRS and CDR2 YFSETQ. Trimming removed 4 bases from V and 1 base from J; junction bases left unmatched: 7. CDR3 in amino acids: CASSGGTAGNTEAFF. The CDR3 region has the DNA TGCGCCAGCAGCGGCGGGACAGCCGGGAACACTGAAGCTTTCTTT.

The chain links TRBV7-2 to TRBJ1-1; 11 nucleotides agree with TRBD1. CDR1 SGHTA and CDR2 FQGNSA come from the germline V gene. V shed 5 bases and J 6 bases; nucleotides not matched to a gene: 8. CDR3 length: 15 residues. The CDR3 protein is CASSTLPGQGAEAFF. The CDR3 DNA is TGTGCCAGCAGCACCTTGCCGGGACAGGGGGCTGAAGCTTTCTTT.

V gene TRBV20-1 combines with J gene TRBJ1-6; 10 bases align to TRBD1. Germline values: CDR1 DFQATT, CDR2 SNEGSKA (reference sequence). The CDR3 covers 15 residues. V was pared by 6 bases and J by 10 bases, with 12 bases of the junction left unmatched. For the CDR3, the DNA is TGCAGTGCCAACAATGGACAGGGGGAGGTCTCACCCCTCCACTTT. The encoded protein is CSANNGQGEVSPLHF.

This clonotype was detected a few times. This chain connects TRBV29-1 to TRBJ2-3; TRBD2 might be the D (6 bases). The germline V gene has CDR1 SQVTM and CDR2 ANQGSEA. CDR3 length: 13 residues. Deletions cut 5 bases from V and 1 base from J, with 10 bases between. CDR3 loop: CSVLASGTDTQYF. CDR3 in DNA: TGCAGCGTTCTCGCTAGCGGCACAGATACGCAGTATTTT.

The chain combines TRBV28 with TRBJ2-5; 7 bases fit TRBD1. The germline V gene has CDR1 MDHEN and CDR2 SYDVKM. The CDR3 runs 16 residues. J gave up 0 bases and V 2 bases, and 6 bases lay outside the gene matches. The CDR3 bases are TGTGCCAGCAGTTTAGGGACAGCGCCGTACCAAGAGACCCAGTACTTC. This gives the protein CASSLGTAPYQETQYF.

This clonotype was counted only a few times. The rearrangement uses TRBV20-1 and TRBJ1-1; no clear D gene. The germline CDR1 and CDR2 sequences are DFQATT and SNEGSKA (reference sequence). The CDR3 length is 14 residues. The V end lost 0 bases, the J end lost 4 bases, and 12 bases lay between the germline ends. The CDR3: CSARELGQLTEAFF. For the CDR3, the DNA is TGCAGTGCTAGAGAGTTGGGTCAGCTCACTGAAGCTTTCTTT.

This rearrangement joins TRBV19 to TRBJ2-7, with 9 bases matching TRBD2. The CDR3 has 15 residues. The junction had 7 bases not matched to a gene; V was cut back by 5 bases and J by 2 bases. The germline gives CDR1 LNHDA, CDR2 SQIVND (reference sequence). CDR3 loop: CASSLLTSGPYEQYF. The CDR3 DNA reads TGTGCCAGTAGTTTGTTGACTAGCGGCCCCTACGAGCAGTACTTC.

The gene calls are TRBV7-2 and TRBJ2-7; 7 bases line up with TRBD1. The germline V gene encodes CDR1 SGHTA and CDR2 FQGNSA. The CDR3 is 14 residues long. V shed 5 bases, J shed 5 bases, and the junction held 9 bases outside the gene matches. The DNA of the CDR3 is TGTGCCAGCAGCCGTGACAGGGAAGGAGACGAGCAGTACTTC. This gives the protein CASSRDREGDEQYF.

V usage is TRBV5-5 and J usage is TRBJ2-7; 12 bases match TRBD2. With V trimmed by 5 bases and J by 6 bases, 9 bases remained unmatched. Germline V gene data show CDR1 as SGHKS and CDR2 as YYEKEE (reference sequence). This CDR3 spans 15 amino acids. The DNA for the CDR3 is TGTGCCAGCAGGCGGACTAGCGGGAACCCCCCCGAGCAGTACTTC. It is translated as CASRRTSGNPPEQYF.